The clone carrying this TCR beta chain was observed many times. The antigen is unknown. The CDR3 loop spans 13 amino acids. V shed 6 bases and J 5 bases; nucleotides not matched to a gene: 5. The sample is drawn from a study of identical twins. Study findings and constraints: Out-of-frame alpha sequences common to twins exhibited an excess of low generation probability.

TCRdb reprocessed the 5' RACE reads via MiXCR and lists one record per CDR3 protein. The data hold approximately 670,000 distinct CDR3 sequences, with less than 7% observed a single time. The sample comprised naive T cells sorted from blood. The chain joins TRBV12-3 or TRBV12-4 to TRBJ1-1; TRBD1 matches 8 bases. This TCR derives from a man between 18 and 29 years old in good health. The CDR3 protein is CASRQGARTEAFF. CDR3 DNA sequence: TGTGCCAGCAGGCAGGGGGCAAGGACTGAAGCTTTCTTT.